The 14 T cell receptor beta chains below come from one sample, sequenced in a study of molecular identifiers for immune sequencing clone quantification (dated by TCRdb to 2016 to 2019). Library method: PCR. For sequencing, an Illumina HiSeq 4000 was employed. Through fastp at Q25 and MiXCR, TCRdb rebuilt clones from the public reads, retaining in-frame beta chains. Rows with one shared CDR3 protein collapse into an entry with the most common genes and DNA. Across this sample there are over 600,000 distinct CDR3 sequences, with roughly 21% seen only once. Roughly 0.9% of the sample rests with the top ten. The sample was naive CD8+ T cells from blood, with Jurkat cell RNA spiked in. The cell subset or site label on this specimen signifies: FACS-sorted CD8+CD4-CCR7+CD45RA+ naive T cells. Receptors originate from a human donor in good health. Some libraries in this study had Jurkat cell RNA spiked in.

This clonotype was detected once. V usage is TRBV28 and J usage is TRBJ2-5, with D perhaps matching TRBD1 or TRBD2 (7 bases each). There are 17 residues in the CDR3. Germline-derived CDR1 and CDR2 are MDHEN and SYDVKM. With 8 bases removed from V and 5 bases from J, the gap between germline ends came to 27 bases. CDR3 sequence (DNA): TGTGCCAGCCGAACAAGAAAACACGACAGGGAGGGCGAGACCCAGTACTTC. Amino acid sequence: CASRTRKHDREGETQYF.

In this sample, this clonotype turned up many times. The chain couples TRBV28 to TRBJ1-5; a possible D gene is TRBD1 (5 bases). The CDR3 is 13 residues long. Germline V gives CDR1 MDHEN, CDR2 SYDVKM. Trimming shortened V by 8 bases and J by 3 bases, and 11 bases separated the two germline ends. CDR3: CASGANNNQPQHF. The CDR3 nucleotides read TGTGCCAGCGGGGCTAACAACAATCAGCCCCAGCATTTT.

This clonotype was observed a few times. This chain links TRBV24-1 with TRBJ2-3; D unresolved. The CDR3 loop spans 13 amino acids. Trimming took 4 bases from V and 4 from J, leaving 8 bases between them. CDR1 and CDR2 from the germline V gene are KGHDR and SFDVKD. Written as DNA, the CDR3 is TGTGCCACCAGTGAGACTTTTGCAGATACGCAGTATTTT. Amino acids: CATSETFADTQYF.

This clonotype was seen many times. The CDR3 DNA is TGCAGCGTTGTACAGGGTTACGAGCAGTACTTC. Residues: CSVVQGYEQYF. This chain connects TRBV29-1 to TRBJ2-7, with a possible D match to TRBD1 (6 bases). V was pared by 4 bases and J by 4 bases, with 8 bases between. Per germline, CDR1 SQVTM and CDR2 ANQGSEA. The CDR3 length is 11 residues.

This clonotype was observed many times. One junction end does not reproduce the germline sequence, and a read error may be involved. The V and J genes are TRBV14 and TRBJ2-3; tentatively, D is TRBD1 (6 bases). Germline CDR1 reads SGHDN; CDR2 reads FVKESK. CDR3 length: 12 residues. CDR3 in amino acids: CASSQAGARDVF. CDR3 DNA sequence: TGTGCCAGCAGCCAAGCAGGGGCGCGTGATGTTTTT.

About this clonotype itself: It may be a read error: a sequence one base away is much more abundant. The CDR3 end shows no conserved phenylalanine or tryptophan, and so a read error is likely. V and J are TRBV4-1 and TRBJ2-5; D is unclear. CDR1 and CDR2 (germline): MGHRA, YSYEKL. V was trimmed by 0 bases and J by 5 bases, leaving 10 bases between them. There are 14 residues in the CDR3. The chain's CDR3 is CASSQEGAWETQYL. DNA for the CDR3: TGCGCCAGCAGCCAAGAAGGAGCCTGGGAGACCCAGTACCTC.

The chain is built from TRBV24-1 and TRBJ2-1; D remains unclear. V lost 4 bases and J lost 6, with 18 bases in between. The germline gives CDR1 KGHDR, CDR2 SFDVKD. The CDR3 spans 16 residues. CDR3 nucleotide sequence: TGTGCCACCAGTGACCACGCAGGTAATCCATTCAATGAGCAGTTCTTC. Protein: CATSDHAGNPFNEQFF.

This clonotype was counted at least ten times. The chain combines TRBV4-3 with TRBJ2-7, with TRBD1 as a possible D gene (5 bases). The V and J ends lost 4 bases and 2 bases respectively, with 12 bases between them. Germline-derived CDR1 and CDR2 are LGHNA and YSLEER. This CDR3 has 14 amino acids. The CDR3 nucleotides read TGCGCCAGCAGCCCGGCGACAGCTACCTACGAGCAGTACTTC. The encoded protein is CASSPATATYEQYF.

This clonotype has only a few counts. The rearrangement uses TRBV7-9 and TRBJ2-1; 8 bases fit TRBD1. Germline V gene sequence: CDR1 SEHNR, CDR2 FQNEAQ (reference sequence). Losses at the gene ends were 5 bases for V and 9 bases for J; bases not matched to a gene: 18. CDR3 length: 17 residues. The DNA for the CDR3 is TGTGCCAGCAGCACATCCAGACAGGGGACGACCTTGGGTGAGCAGTTCTTC. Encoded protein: CASSTSRQGTTLGEQFF. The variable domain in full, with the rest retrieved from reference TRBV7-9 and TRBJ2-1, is DTGVSQNPRHKITKRGQNVTFRCDPISEHNRLYWYRQTLGQGPEFLTYFQNEAQLEKSRLLSDRFSAERPKGSFSTLEIQRTEQGDSAMYLCASSTSRQGTTLGEQFFGPGTRLTVL.

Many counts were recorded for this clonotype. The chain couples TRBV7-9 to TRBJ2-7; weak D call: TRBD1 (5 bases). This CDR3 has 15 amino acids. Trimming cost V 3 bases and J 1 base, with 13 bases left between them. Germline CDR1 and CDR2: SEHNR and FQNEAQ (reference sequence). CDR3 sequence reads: CASSFTSDTSYEQYF. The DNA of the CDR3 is TGTGCCAGCAGCTTTACTTCGGACACATCCTACGAGCAGTACTTC.

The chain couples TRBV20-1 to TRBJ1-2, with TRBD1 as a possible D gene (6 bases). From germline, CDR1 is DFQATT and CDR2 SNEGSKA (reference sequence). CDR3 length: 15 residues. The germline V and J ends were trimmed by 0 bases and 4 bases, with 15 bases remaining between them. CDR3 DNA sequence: TGCAGTGCTAGAGATCCGGCCCAGGGGACCTATGGCTACACCTTC. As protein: CSARDPAQGTYGYTF.

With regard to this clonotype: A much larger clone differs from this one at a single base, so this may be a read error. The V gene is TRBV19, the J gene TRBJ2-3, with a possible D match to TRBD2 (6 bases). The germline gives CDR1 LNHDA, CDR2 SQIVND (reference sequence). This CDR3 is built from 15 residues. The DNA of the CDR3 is TGTGCCGGTAGTATCATGTCGGGGGGCACAGATACGCAGTATTTT. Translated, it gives CAGSIMSGGTDTQYF.

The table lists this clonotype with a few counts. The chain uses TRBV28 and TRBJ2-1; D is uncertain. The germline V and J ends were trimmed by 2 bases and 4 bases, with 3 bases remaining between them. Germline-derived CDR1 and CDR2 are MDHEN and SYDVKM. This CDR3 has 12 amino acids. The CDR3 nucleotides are TGTGCCAGCAGTTTAAGGTACAATGAGCAGTTCTTC. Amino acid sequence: CASSLRYNEQFF.

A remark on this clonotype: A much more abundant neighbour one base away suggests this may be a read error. The CDR3 DNA reads as TGCAGTGCTAGGGCTGTGTACACTGAAGCTTTCTTT. It yields the protein CSARAVYTEAFF. The chain has TRBV20-1 and TRBJ1-1; D is unresolved. Germline CDR1 and CDR2: DFQATT and SNEGSKA (reference sequence). CDR3 size: 12 residues. V was pared by 3 bases and J by 3 bases, with 8 bases between.